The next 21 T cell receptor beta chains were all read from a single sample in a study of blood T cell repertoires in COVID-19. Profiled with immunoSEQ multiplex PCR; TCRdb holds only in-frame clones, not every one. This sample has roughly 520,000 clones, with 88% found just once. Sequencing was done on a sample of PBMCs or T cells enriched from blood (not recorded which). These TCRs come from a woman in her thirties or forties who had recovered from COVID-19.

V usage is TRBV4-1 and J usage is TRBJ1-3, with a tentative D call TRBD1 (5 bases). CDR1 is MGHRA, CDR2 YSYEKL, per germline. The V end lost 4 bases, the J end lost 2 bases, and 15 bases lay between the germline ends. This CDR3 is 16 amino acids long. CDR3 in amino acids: CASSPLGGDPGNTIYF. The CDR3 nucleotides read TGCGCCAGCAGCCCCCTCGGAGGGGATCCTGGAAACACCATATATTTT.

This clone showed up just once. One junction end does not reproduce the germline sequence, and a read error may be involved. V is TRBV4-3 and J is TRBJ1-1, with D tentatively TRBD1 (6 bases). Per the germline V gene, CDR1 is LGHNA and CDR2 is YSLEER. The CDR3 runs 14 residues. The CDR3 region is CASSQDRTDRSFWF. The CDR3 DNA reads TGCGCCAGCAGCCAAGACAGGACAGACCGAAGCTTTTGGTTT.

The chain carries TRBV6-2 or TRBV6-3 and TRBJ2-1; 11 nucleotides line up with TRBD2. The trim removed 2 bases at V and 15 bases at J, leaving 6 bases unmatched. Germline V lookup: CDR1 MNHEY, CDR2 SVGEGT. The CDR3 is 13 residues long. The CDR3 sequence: CASSYELAGVLFF. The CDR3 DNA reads TGTGCCAGCAGTTACGAACTAGCGGGAGTTCTGTTCTTC.

CDR3 sequence: CAIREDRQGTGELFF. The CDR3 DNA reads as TGTGCCATCAGGGAGGACCGACAGGGGACCGGGGAGCTGTTTTTT. This rearrangement joins TRBV10-3 to TRBJ2-2, with 8 bases identical to TRBD1. The length of the CDR3 is 15 residues. V was pared by 6 bases and J by 5 bases, with 8 bases of the junction left unmatched. Germline assignment: CDR1 ENHRY and CDR2 SYGVKD.

For the CDR3, the DNA is TGTGCCAGCAGCCCCGGGAGGATGAACACTGAAGCTTTCTTT. It encodes CASSPGRMNTEAFF. The chain combines TRBV11-2 with TRBJ1-1; D ambiguous. The CDR3 has 14 amino acids. Between the trimmed V and J ends, which lost 5 bases and 0 bases, there was a span of 10 bases. Germline CDR1 is SGHAT and CDR2 is FQNNGV. The whole variable domain, remainder taken from reference TRBV11-2 and TRBJ1-1, is EAGVAQSPRYKIIEKRQSVAFWCNPISGHATLYWYQQILGQGPKLLIQFQNNGVVDDSQLPKDRFSAERLKGVDSTLKIQPAKLEDSAVYLCASSPGRMNTEAFFGQGTRLTVV.

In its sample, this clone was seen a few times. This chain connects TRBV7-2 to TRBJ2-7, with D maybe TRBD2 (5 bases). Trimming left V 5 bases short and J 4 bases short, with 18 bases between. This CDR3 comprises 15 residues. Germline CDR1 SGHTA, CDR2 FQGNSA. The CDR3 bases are TGTGCCAGCAGCATAGGGCCGGACTCGAGTTACGAGCAGTACTTC. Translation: CASSIGPDSSYEQYF.

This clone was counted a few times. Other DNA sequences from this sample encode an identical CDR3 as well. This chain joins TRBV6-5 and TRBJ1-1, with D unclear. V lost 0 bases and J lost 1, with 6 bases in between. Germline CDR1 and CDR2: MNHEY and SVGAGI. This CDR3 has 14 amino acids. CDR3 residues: CASSYSSSNTEAFF. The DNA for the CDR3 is TGTGCCAGCAGTTACTCCTCTTCGAACACTGAAGCTTTCTTT.

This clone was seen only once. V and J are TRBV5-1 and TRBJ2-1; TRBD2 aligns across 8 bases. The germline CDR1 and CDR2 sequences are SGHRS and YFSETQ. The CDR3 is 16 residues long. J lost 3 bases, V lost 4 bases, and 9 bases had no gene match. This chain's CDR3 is CASSPRSGGVYNEQFF. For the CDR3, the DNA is TGCGCCAGCAGCCCAAGAAGCGGGGGAGTCTACAATGAGCAGTTCTTC.

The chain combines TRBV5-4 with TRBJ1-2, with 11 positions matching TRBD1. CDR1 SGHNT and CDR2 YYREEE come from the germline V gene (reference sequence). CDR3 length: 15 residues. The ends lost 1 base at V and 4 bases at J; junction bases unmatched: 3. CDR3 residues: CASSLRGTGGYGYTF. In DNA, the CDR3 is TGTGCCAGCAGCTTGAGAGGGACAGGGGGCTATGGCTACACCTTC.

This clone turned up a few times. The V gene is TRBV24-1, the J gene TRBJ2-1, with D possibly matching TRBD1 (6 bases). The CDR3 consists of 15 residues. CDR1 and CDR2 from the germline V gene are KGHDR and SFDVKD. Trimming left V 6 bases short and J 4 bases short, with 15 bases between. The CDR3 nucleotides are TGTGCCACCAGTCCCGGTTGGGGGCCATACAATGAGCAGTTCTTC. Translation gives CATSPGWGPYNEQFF.

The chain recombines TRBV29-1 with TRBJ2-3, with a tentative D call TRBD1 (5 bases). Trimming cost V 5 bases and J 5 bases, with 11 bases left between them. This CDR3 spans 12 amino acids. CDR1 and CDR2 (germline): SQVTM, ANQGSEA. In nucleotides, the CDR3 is TGCAGCGTTTCTTTGCAGGGAGATACGCAGTATTTT. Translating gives CSVSLQGDTQYF.

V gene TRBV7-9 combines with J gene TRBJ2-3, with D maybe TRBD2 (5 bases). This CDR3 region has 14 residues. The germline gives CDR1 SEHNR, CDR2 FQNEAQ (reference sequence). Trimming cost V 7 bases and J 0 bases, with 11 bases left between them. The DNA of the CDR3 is TGTGCCAGCAAAGGGAGAGATAGCACAGATACGCAGTATTTT. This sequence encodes CASKGRDSTDTQYF.

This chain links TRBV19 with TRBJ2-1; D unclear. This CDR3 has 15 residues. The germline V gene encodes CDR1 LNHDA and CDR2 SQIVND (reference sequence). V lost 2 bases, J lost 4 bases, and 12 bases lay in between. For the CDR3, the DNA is TGTGCCAGTAGTATAATAGTGAGCGCTTACAATGAGCAGTTCTTC. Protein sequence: CASSIIVSAYNEQFF.

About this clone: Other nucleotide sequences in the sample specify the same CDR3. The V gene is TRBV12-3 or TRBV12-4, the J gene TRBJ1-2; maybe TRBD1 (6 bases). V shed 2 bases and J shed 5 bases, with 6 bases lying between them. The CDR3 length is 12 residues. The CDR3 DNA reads TGTGCCAGCAGTTTACAGGGGTATGGCTACACCTTC. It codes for CASSLQGYGYTF.

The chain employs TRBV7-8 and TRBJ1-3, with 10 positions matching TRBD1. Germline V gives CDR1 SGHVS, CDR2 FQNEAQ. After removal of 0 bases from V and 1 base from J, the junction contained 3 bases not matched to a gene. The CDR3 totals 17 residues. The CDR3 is CASSLAPGQGSGNTIYF. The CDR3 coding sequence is TGTGCCAGCAGCTTAGCTCCGGGACAGGGGTCTGGAAACACCATATATTTT.

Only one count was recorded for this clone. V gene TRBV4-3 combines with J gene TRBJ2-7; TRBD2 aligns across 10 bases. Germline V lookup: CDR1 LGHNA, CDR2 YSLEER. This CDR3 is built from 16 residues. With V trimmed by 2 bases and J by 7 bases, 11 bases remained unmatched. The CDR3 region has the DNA TGCGCCAGCAGCCAAATGGACCTAGCGGGAGCTGGTGAGCAGTACTTC. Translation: CASSQMDLAGAGEQYF.

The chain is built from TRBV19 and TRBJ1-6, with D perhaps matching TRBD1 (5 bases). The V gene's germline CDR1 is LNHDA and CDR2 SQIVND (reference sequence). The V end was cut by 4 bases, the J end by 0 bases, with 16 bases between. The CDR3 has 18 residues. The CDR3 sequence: CASSTGPGGGSYNSPLHF. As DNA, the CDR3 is TGTGCCAGTAGTACGGGACCGGGAGGCGGCTCCTATAATTCACCCCTCCACTTT.

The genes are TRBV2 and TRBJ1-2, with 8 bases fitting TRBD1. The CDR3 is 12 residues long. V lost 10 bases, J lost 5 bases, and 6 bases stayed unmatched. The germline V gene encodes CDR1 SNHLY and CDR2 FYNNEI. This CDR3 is CATSRGLYGYTF. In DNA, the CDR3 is TGTGCCACCAGCAGGGGGCTGTATGGCTACACCTTC.

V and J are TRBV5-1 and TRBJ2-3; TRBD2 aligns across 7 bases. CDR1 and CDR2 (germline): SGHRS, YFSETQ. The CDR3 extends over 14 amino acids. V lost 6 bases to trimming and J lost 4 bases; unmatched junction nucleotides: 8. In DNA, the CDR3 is TGCGCCAGCACGGTCGGGAGGAAAGCAGATACGCAGTATTTT. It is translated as CASTVGRKADTQYF. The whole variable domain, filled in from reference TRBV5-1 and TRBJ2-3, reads KAGVTQTPRYLIKTRGQQVTLSCSPISGHRSVSWYQQTPGQGLQFLFEYFSETQRNKGNFPGRFSGRQFSNSRSEMNVSTLELGDSALYLCASTVGRKADTQYFGPGTRLTVL.

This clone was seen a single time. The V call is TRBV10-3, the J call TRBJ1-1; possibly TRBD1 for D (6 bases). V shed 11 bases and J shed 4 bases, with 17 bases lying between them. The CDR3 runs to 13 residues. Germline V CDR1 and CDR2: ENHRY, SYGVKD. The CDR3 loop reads CAVSREGGTEAFF. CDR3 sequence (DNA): TGTGCCGTATCCAGGGAAGGGGGCACTGAAGCTTTCTTT.

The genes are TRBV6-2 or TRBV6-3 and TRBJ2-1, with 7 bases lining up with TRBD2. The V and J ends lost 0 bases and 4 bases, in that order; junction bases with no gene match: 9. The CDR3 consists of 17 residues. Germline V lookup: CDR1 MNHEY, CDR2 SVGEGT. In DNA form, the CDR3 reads TGTGCCAGCAGTTACTCGTCTAGCGGCCTAACTTACAATGAGCAGTTCTTC. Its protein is CASSYSSSGLTYNEQFF.